The clone carrying this T cell receptor (beta chain) was counted a single time. Germline-derived CDR1 and CDR2 are SGHTA and FQGNSA. Trimming removed 0 bases from V and 6 bases from J; junction bases left unmatched: 6. The CDR3 covers 15 residues. Measured with immunoSEQ multiplex PCR; TCRdb has only the in-frame clones, and not every one. The sample carries 200,000 to 300,000 clones, approximately 88% recorded once. In assigning cohorts, the study relied on participant-reported clinical history. This sample is drawn from a study of blood T cell repertoires in COVID-19. The TCR originated in a woman in her thirties or forties with acute COVID-19. Sequencing was carried out using PBMCs or T cells enriched from blood (not recorded which). The chain combines TRBV7-2 with TRBJ2-3, with 7 nucleotides matching TRBD1. This chain's CDR3 is CASSLALGGRDTQYF. The CDR3 DNA reads TGTGCCAGCAGCTTAGCGTTAGGGGGCCGGGATACGCAGTATTTT.